This TCR beta chain was observed in a study of blood T cell repertoires in COVID-19. Background on the study: The study drew acute and convalescent COVID-19 samples from the United States, Italy and Spain. From T cells, B-cell-depleted T cells, or PBMCs came the material, which was cDNA or gDNA.

Participants were aged about 18 to 90 years, lived in under 30 US areas, and enrolled virtually. Resolution of symptoms, clearance, or two negative PCRs was present in recovered Cohort 3 donors. Sequencing was performed with immunoSEQ multiplex PCR; in TCRdb, only in-frame clones are kept and a portion is missing. The sample holds fewer than 350,000 clones; around 90% are singletons and the top ten take 6% to 7%. Trimming pared 3 bases from V and 0 bases from J, leaving 8 bases between. The CDR3 covers 14 residues. Looked up from germline, CDR1 is MDHEN and CDR2 is SYDVKM. The sequencing input was PBMCs or T cells enriched from blood (not recorded which). This TCR was sampled from a woman aged 40 to 50 who had recovered from COVID-19. The chain is built from TRBV28 and TRBJ1-1, with no clear D. This chain's CDR3 is CASSFRGVNTEAFF. The DNA of the CDR3 is TGTGCCAGCAGTTTCCGTGGAGTGAACACTGAAGCTTTCTTT.